The sequence of this T cell receptor beta chain was determined in a study of CD8 T cells in ankylosing spondylitis. Broader study findings: Certain motif variants had earlier been reported in reactive arthritis synovial fluid and blood. There was a TCR beta motif, made of roughly eight highly homologous variants, that appeared characteristic of ankylosing spondylitis blood.

TCRdb called the 5' RACE reads again in MiXCR, with one record for every CDR3 protein. This sample has 100,000 or so distinct CDR3 sequences, with around 24% found just once. Turning to this clonotype: Its antigen is undetermined.

Germline CDR1 is MGHDK and CDR2 is SYGVNS. V lost 1 base and J 2 bases, leaving 17 bases between the germline ends. The CDR3 has 17 residues. The source is a male donor with ankylosing spondylitis. The V call is TRBV25-1, the J call TRBJ1-1; D perhaps matches TRBD1 (5 bases). The sample was synovial fluid, either unsorted or a sorted T cell fraction (not recorded which). Here the CDR3 reads CASSEFGSNQGNTEAFF. Written as DNA, the CDR3 is TGTGCCAGCAGTGAATTCGGGTCGAACCAGGGAAACACTGAAGCTTTCTTT.